What follows are 5 T cell receptor beta chains derived from one specimen sequenced in a study of OX40 agonist ivuxolimab in advanced cancers. Using immunoSEQ multiplex PCR, the repertoire was profiled, and TCRdb retains in-frame clones only, with some absent. The sample yields some 8,900 clones, about three quarters seen once. The starting material was CD4+ or CD8+ T cells sorted from blood, obtained in a trial of the OX40 agonist ivuxolimab. The receptors stem from an adult with an advanced solid tumor such as melanoma, head and neck, liver or kidney cancer.

The chain carries TRBV7-9 and TRBJ2-7, with 8 bases lining up with TRBD1. V was clipped by 5 bases and J by 4 bases; unmatched bases: 7. This CDR3 has 14 amino acids. Germline V lookup: CDR1 SEHNR, CDR2 FQNEAQ (reference sequence). CDR3 amino acids: CASSAATGAYEQYF. CDR3 sequence (DNA): TGTGCCAGCAGCGCCGCGACAGGGGCTTACGAGCAGTACTTC. The full variable domain, in which reference TRBV7-9 and TRBJ2-7 provide the parts outside the CDR3, is DTGVSQNPRHKITKRGQNVTFRCDPISEHNRLYWYRQTLGQGPEFLTYFQNEAQLEKSRLLSDRFSAERPKGSFSTLEIQRTEQGDSAMYLCASSAATGAYEQYFGPGTRLTVT.

CDR3 sequence reads: CASSDTVAYEQYF. CDR3 in DNA: TGTGCCAGTAGTGACACGGTAGCCTACGAGCAGTACTTC. V and J are TRBV19 and TRBJ2-7, with D unresolved. Germline loops: CDR1 LNHDA, CDR2 SQIVND (reference sequence). Trimming shortened V by 5 bases and J by 2 bases, and 10 bases separated the two germline ends. The CDR3 loop spans 13 amino acids.

The chain combines TRBV6-1 with TRBJ2-7; D call uncertain. The length of the CDR3 is 13 residues. CDR1 and CDR2 from the germline V gene are MNHNS and SASEGT. The germline V and J ends were trimmed by 3 bases and 6 bases, with 12 bases remaining between them. The CDR3 nucleotides are TGTGCCAGCAGTGACCCTACTGCTATCGAGCAGTACTTC. Protein: CASSDPTAIEQYF.

This chain joins TRBV6-5 and TRBJ2-5; tentative D call: TRBD1 (5 bases). CDR3 length: 14 amino acids. Germline lookup yields CDR1 MNHEY and CDR2 SVGAGI. V lost 6 bases to trimming and J lost 5 bases, with 16 bases between them. CDR3 sequence: CASSRLTGWETQYF. Written as DNA, the CDR3 is TGTGCCAGCAGCCGCTTAACAGGCTGGGAGACCCAGTACTTC.

The gene calls are TRBV7-9 and TRBJ1-5; TRBD1 aligns across 10 bases. The trim removed 5 bases at V and 6 bases at J, leaving 4 bases unmatched. The CDR3 covers 14 residues. The germline V gene encodes CDR1 SEHNR and CDR2 FQNEAQ (reference sequence). The CDR3 DNA reads TGTGCCAGCAGCGCCGGACAGGGGGGTCAGCCCCAGCATTTT. Translating gives CASSAGQGGQPQHF.